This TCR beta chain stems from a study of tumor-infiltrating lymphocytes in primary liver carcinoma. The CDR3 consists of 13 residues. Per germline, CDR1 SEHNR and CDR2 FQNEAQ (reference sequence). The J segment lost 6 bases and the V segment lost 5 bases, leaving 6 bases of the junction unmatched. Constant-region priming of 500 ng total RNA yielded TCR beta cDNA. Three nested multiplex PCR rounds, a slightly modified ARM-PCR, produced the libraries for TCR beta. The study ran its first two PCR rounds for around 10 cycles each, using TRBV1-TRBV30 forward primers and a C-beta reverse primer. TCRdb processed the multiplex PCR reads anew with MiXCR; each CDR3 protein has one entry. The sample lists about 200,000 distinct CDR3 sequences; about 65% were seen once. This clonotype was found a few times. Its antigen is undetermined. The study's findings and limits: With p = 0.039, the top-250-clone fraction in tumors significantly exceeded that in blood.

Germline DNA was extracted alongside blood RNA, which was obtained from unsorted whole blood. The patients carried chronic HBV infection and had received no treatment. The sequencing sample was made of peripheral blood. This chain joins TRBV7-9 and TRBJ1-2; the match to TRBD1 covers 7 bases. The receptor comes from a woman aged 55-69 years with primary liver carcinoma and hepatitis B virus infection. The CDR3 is CASSPLQGDGYTF. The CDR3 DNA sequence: TGTGCCAGCAGCCCACTCCAGGGGGATGGCTACACCTTC. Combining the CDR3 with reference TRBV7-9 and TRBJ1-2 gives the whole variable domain DTGVSQNPRHKITKRGQNVTFRCDPISEHNRLYWYRQTLGQGPEFLTYFQNEAQLEKSRLLSDRFSAERPKGSFSTLEIQRTEQGDSAMYLCASSPLQGDGYTFGSGTRLTVV.